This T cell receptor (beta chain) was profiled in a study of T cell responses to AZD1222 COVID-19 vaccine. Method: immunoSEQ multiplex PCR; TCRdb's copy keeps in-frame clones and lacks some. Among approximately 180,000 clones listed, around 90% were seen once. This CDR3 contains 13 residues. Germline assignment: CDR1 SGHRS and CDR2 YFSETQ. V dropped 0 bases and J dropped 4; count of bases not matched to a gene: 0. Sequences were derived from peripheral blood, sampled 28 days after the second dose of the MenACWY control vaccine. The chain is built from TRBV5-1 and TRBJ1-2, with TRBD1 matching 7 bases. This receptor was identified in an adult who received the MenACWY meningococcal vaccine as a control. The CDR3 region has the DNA TGCGCCAGCAGCTTGGACAGGGGCTATGGCTACACCTTC. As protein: CASSLDRGYGYTF.